Below, one T cell receptor beta chain is given with its context. The antigen remains undetermined. Other DNA sequences within the sample encode an identical CDR3. Assay: immunoSEQ multiplex PCR; the TCRdb copy retains only in-frame clones and omits some. The sample shows 25,000 to 35,000 clones, about 72% of them seen only once. CDR1 is SNHLY, CDR2 FYNNEI, per germline. CDR3 length: 15 residues. The junction had 6 bases not matched to a gene; V was cut back by 5 bases and J by 2 bases. The sample belongs to a study of PD-1 blockade in classical Hodgkin lymphoma. Study-wide results and limits: The origin of the repertoire differences remains undefined, with disease activity or prior therapy as possible causes. It was CD4+ TCR diversity, not CD8+, that rose significantly by C4D1. Similar baseline diversity was found in complete responders and newly diagnosed patients.

Described time point: cycle 4 day 1 (C4D1), after less than seven weeks of nivolumab. All trial patients relapsed after autologous stem cell transplantation. The TCR sequence derives from a human donor with classical Hodgkin lymphoma. Sequencing was performed on peripheral blood mononuclear cells (PBMCs), taken before the fourth cycle of nivolumab. The V gene is TRBV2, the J gene TRBJ2-5; 9 nucleotides match TRBD1. The CDR3 DNA reads as TGTGCCAGCAGTAGGGACAGGGTATATCAAGAGACCCAGTACTTC. Protein product: CASSRDRVYQETQYF.